Following are 5 T cell receptor beta chains from one sample sequenced in a study of T cells after yellow fever vaccination. TCRdb re-analysed the 5' RACE reads in MiXCR, keeping a single row per CDR3 protein. The sample holds about 340,000 distinct CDR3 sequences, around 13% seen once. Sequencing was performed on CD4+ T cells sorted from PBMCs, taken 15 days after the yellow fever booster vaccination. All receptors come from a young man who received the YFV17D yellow fever vaccine.

This clonotype was observed many times. The rearrangement joins TRBV6-2 or TRBV6-3 to TRBJ2-7; D gene ambiguous. Germline CDR1 MNHEY, CDR2 SVGEGT. Trimming removed 6 bases at V and 3 bases at J, with 12 bases between. The CDR3 covers 13 residues. The CDR3 reads CASSSQVGYEQYF. DNA for the CDR3: TGTGCCAGCAGCTCCCAGGTTGGCTACGAGCAGTACTTC.

The genes are TRBV2 and TRBJ1-5; TRBD1 matches at 9 bases. The CDR3 runs to 18 residues. The junction had 15 bases not matched to a gene; V was cut back by 6 bases and J by 3 bases. Germline assignment: CDR1 SNHLY and CDR2 FYNNEI. CDR3 nucleotides: TGTGCCAGCAGCGCCTATAGGACAGGGGCAATTGACAATCAGCCCCAGCATTTT. This gives the protein CASSAYRTGAIDNQPQHF.

This chain uses TRBV10-3 with TRBJ1-3, with D uncertain. The V and J ends lost 0 bases and 2 bases respectively, with 5 bases between them. The CDR3 totals 14 residues. Germline V gene lookup returns CDR1 ENHRY and CDR2 SYGVKD. The CDR3 nucleotides read TGTGCCATCAGTGAGTCGTGGGCTGGAAACACCATATATTTT. Translation: CAISESWAGNTIYF.

The gene calls are TRBV5-1 and TRBJ1-2; the D is unclear. V was trimmed by 4 bases and J by 3 bases, leaving 13 bases between them. The germline CDR1 and CDR2 sequences are SGHRS and YFSETQ. The CDR3 runs to 14 residues. DNA for the CDR3: TGCGCCAGCAGCCCCATAACCGGGGACTATGGCTACACCTTC. Translating it yields CASSPITGDYGYTF.

The sample holds many counts of this clonotype. The chain recombines TRBV4-1 with TRBJ1-1; D call uncertain. The CDR3 contains 13 residues. V dropped 5 bases and J dropped 5 bases, with 12 bases sitting between them. From germline, CDR1 is MGHRA and CDR2 YSYEKL. The CDR3 sequence is CASSFARWTEAFF. In nucleotides, the CDR3 is TGCGCCAGCAGCTTCGCCAGGTGGACTGAAGCTTTCTTT.